Listed below are T cell receptor beta chains from one sample, sequenced in a study of lymphopenia after photon versus proton radiotherapy. Here immunoSEQ multiplex PCR was the method, and the copy in TCRdb shows in-frame clones only, minus some. The data show 53,000 or so clones, around four fifths seen once. Sequencing was performed on peripheral blood, taken from a patient treated with photon-based radiotherapy. Receptor source: a man aged 50 or older with gastric cancer. Each CDR3 is given with its conserved first and last residue. Clone size, where shown, is once, few, many, or a class for clones that have expanded.

j_gene: TRBJ2-7; v_gene: TRBV19; abundance: .; CDR3aa: CASSPTGPYEQYF
j_gene: TRBJ2-7; v_gene: TRBV15; abundance: .; CDR3aa: CATSSLSGTGVIHEQYF
j_gene: TRBJ1-4; v_gene: TRBV9; abundance: .; CDR3aa: CASSPSGSFGEKLFF
j_gene: TRBJ2-7; v_gene: TRBV28; abundance: .; CDR3aa: CASRAGSSYEQYF
j_gene: TRBJ2-1; v_gene: TRBV19; abundance: few; CDR3aa: CASTFSGSPYNEQFF
j_gene: TRBJ1-1; v_gene: TRBV6-5; abundance: .; CDR3aa: CASSYRAGVRTEAFF
j_gene: TRBJ1-1; v_gene: TRBV7-9; abundance: .; CDR3aa: CASSLLESPHTEAFF
j_gene: TRBJ2-1; v_gene: TRBV5-4; abundance: .; CDR3aa: CASSLGVEYNEQFF
j_gene: TRBJ1-2; v_gene: TRBV5-4; abundance: .; CDR3aa: CASSFPGTGGANGYTF
j_gene: TRBJ2-5; v_gene: TRBV18; abundance: .; CDR3aa: CASSPLQGARKKETQYF
j_gene: TRBJ1-6; v_gene: TRBV7-9; abundance: once; CDR3aa: CASRSWDSSYNSPLHF
j_gene: TRBJ2-3; v_gene: TRBV6-1; abundance: .; CDR3aa: CASSDPGTSGGDTQYF
j_gene: TRBJ2-3; v_gene: TRBV11-2; abundance: .; CDR3aa: CASSLTGGKADTQYF
j_gene: TRBJ1-5; v_gene: TRBV19; abundance: .; CDR3aa: CASSPGTGGFSNQPQHF
j_gene: TRBJ2-7; v_gene: TRBV10-3; abundance: .; CDR3aa: CAISAKLSYEQYF
j_gene: TRBJ2-5; v_gene: TRBV4-2; abundance: .; CDR3aa: CASSQVLAGGPETQYF
j_gene: TRBJ1-1; v_gene: TRBV25-1; abundance: .; CDR3aa: CASSDSPPGNAFF
j_gene: TRBJ1-4; v_gene: TRBV29-1; abundance: .; CDR3aa: CSALHREKLFF
j_gene: TRBJ1-1; v_gene: TRBV5-4; abundance: .; CDR3aa: CASSLGTAPAAFF
j_gene: TRBJ2-7; v_gene: TRBV4-1; abundance: .; CDR3aa: CASSQGLAHEQYF
j_gene: TRBJ2-7; v_gene: TRBV5-1; abundance: .; CDR3aa: CASSQGPEGYEQYF
j_gene: TRBJ1-3; v_gene: TRBV21-1; abundance: .; CDR3aa: CASSKNSTDSGNTIYF
j_gene: TRBJ1-4; v_gene: TRBV15; abundance: few; CDR3aa: CATSGDRASSEKLFF
j_gene: TRBJ2-6; v_gene: TRBV6-1; abundance: .; CDR3aa: CASTAGRANVLTF
j_gene: TRBJ2-5; v_gene: TRBV5-4; abundance: .; CDR3aa: CASSLRQGETQYF
j_gene: TRBJ2-7; v_gene: TRBV11-2; abundance: .; CDR3aa: CASSLEAAGSYEQYF
j_gene: TRBJ2-3; v_gene: TRBV7-6; abundance: .; CDR3aa: CASSLRTSGSRGGTDTQYF